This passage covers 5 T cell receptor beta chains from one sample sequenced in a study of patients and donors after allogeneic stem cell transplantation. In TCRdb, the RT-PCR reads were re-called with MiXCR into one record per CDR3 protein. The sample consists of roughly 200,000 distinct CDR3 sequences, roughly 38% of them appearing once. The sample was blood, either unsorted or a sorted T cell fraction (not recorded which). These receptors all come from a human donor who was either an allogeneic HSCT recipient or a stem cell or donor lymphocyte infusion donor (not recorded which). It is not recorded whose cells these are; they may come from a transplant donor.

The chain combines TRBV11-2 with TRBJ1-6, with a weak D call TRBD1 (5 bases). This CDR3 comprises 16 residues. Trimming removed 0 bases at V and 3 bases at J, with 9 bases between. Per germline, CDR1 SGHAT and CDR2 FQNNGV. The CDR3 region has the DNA TGTGCCAGCAGCTTAGAACCAGGGAACTATAATTCACCCCTCCACTTT. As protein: CASSLEPGNYNSPLHF.

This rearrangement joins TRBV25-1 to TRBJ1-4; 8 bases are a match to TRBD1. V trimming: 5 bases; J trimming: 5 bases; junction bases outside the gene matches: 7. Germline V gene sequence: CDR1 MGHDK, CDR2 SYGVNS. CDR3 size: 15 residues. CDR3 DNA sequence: TGTGCCAGCAGTTCCAACAGGGGGTGGAATGAAAAACTGTTTTTT. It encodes CASSSNRGWNEKLFF.

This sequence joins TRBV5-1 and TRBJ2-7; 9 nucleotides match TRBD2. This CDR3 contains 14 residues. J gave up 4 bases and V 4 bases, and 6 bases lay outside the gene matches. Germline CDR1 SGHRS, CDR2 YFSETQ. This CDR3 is CASSTFGLAYEQYF. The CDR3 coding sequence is TGCGCCAGCAGCACCTTTGGACTAGCGTACGAGCAGTACTTC.

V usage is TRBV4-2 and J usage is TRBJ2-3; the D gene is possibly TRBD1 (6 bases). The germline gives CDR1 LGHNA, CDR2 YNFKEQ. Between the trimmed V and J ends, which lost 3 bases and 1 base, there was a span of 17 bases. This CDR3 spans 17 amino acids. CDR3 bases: TGTGCCAGCAGCCAGAGGGCGTCAGGGGCAGGCACAGATACGCAGTATTTT. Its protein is CASSQRASGAGTDTQYF.

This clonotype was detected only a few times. The CDR3 sequence: CASRATKAAGQPQHF. CDR3 DNA: TGTGCCAGCAGGGCCACGAAGGCGGCGGGTCAGCCCCAGCATTTT. The V call is TRBV7-9, the J call TRBJ1-5; unclear D gene. With 6 bases removed from V and 6 bases from J, the gap between germline ends came to 18 bases. This CDR3 spans 15 amino acids. From germline, CDR1 is SEHNR and CDR2 FQNEAQ (reference sequence).